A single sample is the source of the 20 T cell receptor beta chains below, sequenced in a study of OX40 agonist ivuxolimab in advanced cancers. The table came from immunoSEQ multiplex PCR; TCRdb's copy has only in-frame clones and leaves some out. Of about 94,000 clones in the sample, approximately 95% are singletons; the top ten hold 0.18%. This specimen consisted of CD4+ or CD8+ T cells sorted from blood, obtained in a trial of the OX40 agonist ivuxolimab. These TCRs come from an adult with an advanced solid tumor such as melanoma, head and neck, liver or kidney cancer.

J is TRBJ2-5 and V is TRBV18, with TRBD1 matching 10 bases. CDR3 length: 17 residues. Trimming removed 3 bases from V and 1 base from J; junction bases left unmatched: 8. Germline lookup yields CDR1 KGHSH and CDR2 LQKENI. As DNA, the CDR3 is TGTGCCAGCTCACCCCTACTCGGACAGGGGGGCCAAGAGACCCAGTACTTC. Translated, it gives CASSPLLGQGGQETQYF. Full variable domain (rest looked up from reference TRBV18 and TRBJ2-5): NAGVMQNPRHLVRRRGQEARLRCSPMKGHSHVYWYRQLPEEGLKFMVYLQKENIIDESGMPKERFSAEFPKEGPSILRIQQVVRGDSAAYFCASSPLLGQGGQETQYFGPGTRLLVL.

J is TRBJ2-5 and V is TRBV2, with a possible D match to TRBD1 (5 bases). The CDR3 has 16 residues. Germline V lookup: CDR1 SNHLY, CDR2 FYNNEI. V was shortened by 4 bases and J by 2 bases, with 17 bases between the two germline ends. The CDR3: CASSGGAGKAQETQYF. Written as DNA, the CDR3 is TGTGCCAGCAGTGGAGGAGCAGGGAAAGCGCAAGAGACCCAGTACTTC.

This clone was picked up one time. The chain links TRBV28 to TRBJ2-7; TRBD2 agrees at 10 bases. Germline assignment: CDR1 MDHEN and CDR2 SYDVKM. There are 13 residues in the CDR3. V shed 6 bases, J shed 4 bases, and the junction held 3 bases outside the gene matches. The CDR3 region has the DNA TGTGCCAGCAGACTAGCGGGACCTTACGAGCAGTACTTC. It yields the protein CASRLAGPYEQYF. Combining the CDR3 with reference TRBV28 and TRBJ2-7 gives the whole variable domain DVKVTQSSRYLVKRTGEKVFLECVQDMDHENMFWYRQDPGLGLRLIYFSYDVKMKEKGDIPEGYSVSREKKERFSLILESASTNQTSMYLCASRLAGPYEQYFGPGTRLTVT.

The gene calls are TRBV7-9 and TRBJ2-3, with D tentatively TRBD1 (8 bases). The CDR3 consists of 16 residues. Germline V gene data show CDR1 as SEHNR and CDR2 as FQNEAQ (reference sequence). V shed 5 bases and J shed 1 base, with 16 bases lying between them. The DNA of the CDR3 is TGTGCCAGCAGCGGGGGACAGGCGGGGGGCACAGATACGCAGTATTTT. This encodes CASSGGQAGGTDTQYF.

This chain's CDR3 is CASGSTGGIEKLFF. The CDR3 DNA reads as TGTGCCAGCGGATCGACAGGGGGCATAGAAAAACTGTTTTTT. The chain has TRBV6-5 and TRBJ1-4; TRBD1 matches 10 bases. CDR1 and CDR2 (germline): MNHEY, SVGAGI. This CDR3 contains 14 residues. V lost 8 bases to trimming and J lost 8 bases; unmatched junction nucleotides: 8.

This CDR3 is CASSQVQGEFMNTEAFF. In nucleotides, the CDR3 is TGTGCCAGCAGCCAAGTCCAGGGGGAGTTCATGAACACTGAAGCTTTCTTT. The V call is TRBV14, the J call TRBJ1-1; 7 bases are shared with TRBD1. The CDR3 has 17 residues. Germline lookup yields CDR1 SGHDN and CDR2 FVKESK. Trimming removed 1 base from V and 0 bases from J; junction bases left unmatched: 8.

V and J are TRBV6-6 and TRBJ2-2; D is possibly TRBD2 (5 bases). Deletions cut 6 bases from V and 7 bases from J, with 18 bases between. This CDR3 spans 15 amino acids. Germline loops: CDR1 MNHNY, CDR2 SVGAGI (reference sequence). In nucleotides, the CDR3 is TGTGCCAGCAGAAAGGGCACGGGGAGTGACGGGGAGCTGTTTTTT. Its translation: CASRKGTGSDGELFF.

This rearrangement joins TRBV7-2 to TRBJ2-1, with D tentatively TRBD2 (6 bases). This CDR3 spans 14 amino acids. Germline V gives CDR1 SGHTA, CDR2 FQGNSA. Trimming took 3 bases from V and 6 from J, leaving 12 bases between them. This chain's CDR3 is CASSFRDWSNEQFF. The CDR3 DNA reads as TGTGCCAGCAGCTTCCGGGACTGGAGCAATGAGCAGTTCTTC.

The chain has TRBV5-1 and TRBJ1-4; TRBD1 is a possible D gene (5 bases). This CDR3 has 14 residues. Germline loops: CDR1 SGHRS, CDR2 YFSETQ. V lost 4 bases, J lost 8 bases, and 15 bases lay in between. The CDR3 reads CASSQDGREEKLFF. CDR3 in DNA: TGCGCCAGCAGCCAGGACGGCAGGGAGGAAAAACTGTTTTTT.

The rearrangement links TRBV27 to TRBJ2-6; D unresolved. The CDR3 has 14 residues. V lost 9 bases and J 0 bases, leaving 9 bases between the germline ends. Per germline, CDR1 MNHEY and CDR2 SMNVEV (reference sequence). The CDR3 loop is CASSISSGANVLTF. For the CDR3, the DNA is TGTGCCAGTAGCATAAGCTCTGGGGCCAACGTCCTGACTTTC.

The chain's CDR3 is CASSVRGGETEAFF. Written as DNA, the CDR3 is TGTGCCAGCAGCGTAAGAGGTGGGGAAACTGAAGCTTTCTTT. This chain uses TRBV9 with TRBJ1-1; no reliable D call. V was clipped by 1 base and J by 5 bases, with 12 bases between them. CDR1 SGDLS and CDR2 YYNGEE come from the germline V gene. The CDR3 is made up of 14 amino acids.

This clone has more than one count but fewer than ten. In DNA, the CDR3 is TGTGCCAGCAGTTACCCGCCCGCGGGGCGAGCTTTCTTT. This translates into CASSYPPAGRAFF. The chain has TRBV6-5 and TRBJ1-1; perhaps TRBD1 as D (5 bases). V was pared by 2 bases and J by 10 bases, with 14 bases between. CDR1 and CDR2 from the germline V gene are MNHEY and SVGAGI. The CDR3 loop spans 13 amino acids.

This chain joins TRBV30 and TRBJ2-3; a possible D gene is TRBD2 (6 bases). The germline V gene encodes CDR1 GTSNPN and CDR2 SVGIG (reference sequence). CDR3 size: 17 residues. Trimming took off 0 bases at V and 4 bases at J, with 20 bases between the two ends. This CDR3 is CAWSVFMAGTGADTQYF. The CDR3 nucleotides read TGTGCCTGGAGTGTATTTATGGCGGGAACGGGGGCAGATACGCAGTATTTT. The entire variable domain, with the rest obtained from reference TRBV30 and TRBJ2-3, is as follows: SQTIHQWPATLVQPVGSPLSLECTVEGTSNPNLYWYRQAAGRGLQLLFYSVGIGQISSEVPQNLSASRPQDRQFILSSKKLLLSDSGFYLCAWSVFMAGTGADTQYFGPGTRLTVL.

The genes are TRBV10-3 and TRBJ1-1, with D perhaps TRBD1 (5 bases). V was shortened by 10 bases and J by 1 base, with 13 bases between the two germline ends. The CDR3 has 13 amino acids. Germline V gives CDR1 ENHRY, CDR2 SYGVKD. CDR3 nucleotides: TGTGCCACCCACCCAGGGCCGAACACTGAAGCTTTCTTT. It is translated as CATHPGPNTEAFF.

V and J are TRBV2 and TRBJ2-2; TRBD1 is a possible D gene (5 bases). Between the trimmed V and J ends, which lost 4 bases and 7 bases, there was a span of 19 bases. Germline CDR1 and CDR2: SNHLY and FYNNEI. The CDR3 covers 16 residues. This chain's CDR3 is CASSGRQTAVRGELFF. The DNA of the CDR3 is TGTGCCAGCAGTGGACGGCAGACAGCTGTACGCGGGGAGCTGTTTTTT.

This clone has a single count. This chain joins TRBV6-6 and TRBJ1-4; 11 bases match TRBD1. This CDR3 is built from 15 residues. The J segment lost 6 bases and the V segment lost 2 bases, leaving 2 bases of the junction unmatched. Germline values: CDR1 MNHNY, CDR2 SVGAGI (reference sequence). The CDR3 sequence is CASSYPGQGDEKLFF. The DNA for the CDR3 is TGTGCCAGCAGTTACCCGGGACAGGGGGATGAAAAACTGTTTTTT.

The CDR3 loop reads CASSVSVTGGYGYTF. CDR3 nucleotides: TGTGCCAGCAGCGTCTCCGTCACAGGGGGTTATGGCTACACCTTC. The chain carries TRBV9 and TRBJ1-2; 8 positions match TRBD1. V was clipped by 2 bases and J by 5 bases; unmatched bases: 8. The CDR3 totals 15 residues. CDR1 SGDLS and CDR2 YYNGEE come from the germline V gene.

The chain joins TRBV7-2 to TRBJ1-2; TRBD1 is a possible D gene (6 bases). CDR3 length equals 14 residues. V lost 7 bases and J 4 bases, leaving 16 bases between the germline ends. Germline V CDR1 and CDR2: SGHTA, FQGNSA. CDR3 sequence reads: CASIPGGQLYGYTF. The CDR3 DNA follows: TGTGCCAGCATCCCCGGGGGGCAGCTCTATGGCTACACCTTC. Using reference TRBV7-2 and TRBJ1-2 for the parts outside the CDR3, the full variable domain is GAGVSQSPSNKVTEKGKDVELRCDPISGHTALYWYRQSLGQGLEFLIYFQGNSAPDKSGLPSDRFSAERTGGSVSTLTIQRTQQEDSAVYLCASIPGGQLYGYTFGSGTRLTVV.

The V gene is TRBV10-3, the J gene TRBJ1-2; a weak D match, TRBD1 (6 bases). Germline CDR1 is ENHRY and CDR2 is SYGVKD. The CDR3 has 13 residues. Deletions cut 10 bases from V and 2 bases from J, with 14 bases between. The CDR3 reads CANGRGGNYGYTF. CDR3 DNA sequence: TGTGCCAACGGCCGAGGGGGGAACTATGGCTACACCTTC.

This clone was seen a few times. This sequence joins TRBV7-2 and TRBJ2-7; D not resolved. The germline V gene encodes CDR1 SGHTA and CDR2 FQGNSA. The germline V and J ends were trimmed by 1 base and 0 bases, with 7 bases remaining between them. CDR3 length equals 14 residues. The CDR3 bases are TGTGCCAGCAGCTTAGAGTGGGGCTCCTACGAGCAGTACTTC. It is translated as CASSLEWGSYEQYF.